The sequence of this T cell receptor beta chain was determined in a study of T cells in Graves' hyperthyroidism and ophthalmopathy. Ophthalmopathy patients had moderate-to-severe active disease, CAS ≥3, NOSPECS ≥4, and disease duration under 3 months. This clonotype was observed a handful of times. The CDR3 regions of TCR beta were amplified from RNA transcripts. The HTBI primer set drove a first-round RT-PCR of the TCR CDR3. TCRdb called the multiplex PCR reads again in MiXCR, with one record for every CDR3 protein. This table holds 250,000 to 350,000 distinct CDR3 sequences, 15% to 20% found once. This TCR was recovered from an older woman with Graves' ophthalmopathy. The specimen sequenced was blood.

Here the CDR3 reads CASSYSPAGADTQYF. The CDR3 region has the DNA TGTGCCAGCAGTTACTCGCCCGCTGGCGCAGATACGCAGTATTTT. V gene TRBV6-6 combines with J gene TRBJ2-3, with D uncertain. The CDR3 consists of 15 residues. The germline V gene encodes CDR1 MNHNY and CDR2 SVGAGI (reference sequence). V gave up 0 bases and J gave up 4 bases, with 11 bases separating them.